Each of the 22 T cell receptor beta chains below was sequenced from the same sample in a study of blood T cells in healthy people across ages. Together with a sample-barcoded 5' primer, a J-beta primer mix was included in a second PCR lasting roughly 6 to 12 cycles. TCRdb re-analysed the 5' RACE reads in MiXCR, keeping a single row per CDR3 protein. Of more than 900,000 distinct CDR3 sequences detected, almost 30% appear once; the ten largest clones hold about a tenth. These data were also filed under a second study, of T cells of mothers and their children.

The sequenced sample was blood. These TCRs come from a middle-aged woman in good health.

This chain joins TRBV7-9 and TRBJ1-1; 7 bases agree with TRBD1. Looked up from germline, CDR1 is SEHNR and CDR2 is FQNEAQ (reference sequence). There are 15 residues in the CDR3. The ends lost 5 bases at V and 4 bases at J; junction bases unmatched: 10. The DNA for the CDR3 is TGTGCCAGCAGCAAAGACAGGGCCGTGGTCACTGAAGCTTTCTTT. This gives the protein CASSKDRAVVTEAFF.

Many counts were recorded for this clonotype. The chain couples TRBV28 to TRBJ2-7; 9 bases agree with TRBD1. Germline V CDR1 and CDR2: MDHEN, SYDVKM. The ends lost 6 bases at V and 5 bases at J; junction bases unmatched: 11. CDR3 length equals 15 residues. CDR3 sequence (DNA): TGTGCCAGCAGCCCCAGGACAGGGGTGTACCACGAGCAGTACTTC. Translation gives CASSPRTGVYHEQYF.

The chain uses TRBV7-2 and TRBJ2-3; 8 nucleotides match TRBD2. This CDR3 has 16 amino acids. V lost 1 base, J lost 2 bases, and 5 bases stayed unmatched. Germline loops: CDR1 SGHTA, CDR2 FQGNSA. Here the CDR3 reads CASSLGRGVNTDTQYF. The CDR3 region has the DNA TGTGCCAGCAGCTTAGGGCGGGGGGTAAACACAGATACGCAGTATTTT.

The V and J genes are TRBV20-1 and TRBJ2-7; TRBD2 matches 7 bases. Trimming at V came to 7 bases and at J to 3 bases, leaving 15 bases not matched to a gene. The CDR3 has 15 residues. In germline, CDR1 is DFQATT, CDR2 SNEGSKA (reference sequence). The DNA of the CDR3 is TGCAGTGTCCCCCCCCCCGGGGGGTTGTTCTACGAGCAGTACTTC. It is translated as CSVPPPGGLFYEQYF.

The rearrangement joins TRBV5-5 to TRBJ1-1; D possibly corresponds to TRBD1 (5 bases). Germline V CDR1 and CDR2: SGHKS, YYEKEE (reference sequence). The CDR3 contains 14 residues. Trimming cost V 1 base and J 3 bases, with 10 bases left between them. CDR3 region: CASSLRGADTEAFF. CDR3 in DNA: TGTGCCAGCAGCTTGAGGGGCGCGGACACTGAAGCTTTCTTT.

In its sample, this clonotype was seen many times. The chain employs TRBV15 and TRBJ2-7, with 9 bases that match TRBD1. Germline values: CDR1 LNHNV, CDR2 YYDKDF (reference sequence). CDR3 length equals 13 residues. Trimming at V came to 8 bases and at J to 7 bases, leaving 9 bases not matched to a gene. The CDR3 region is CATAPDRGEEQYF. The CDR3, as DNA: TGTGCCACCGCCCCGGACAGGGGCGAAGAGCAGTACTTC. Together with reference TRBV15 and TRBJ2-7, the CDR3 gives the full variable domain: DAMVIQNPRYQVTQFGKPVTLSCSQTLNHNVMYWYQQKSSQAPKLLFHYYDKDFNNEADTPDNFQSRRPNTSFCFLDIRSPGLGDTAMYLCATAPDRGEEQYFGPGTRLTVT.

This clonotype was seen a few times. The gene calls are TRBV6-1 and TRBJ1-3; no reliable D call. The V end was cut by 3 bases, the J end by 0 bases, with 15 bases between. This CDR3 region has 17 residues. Germline V gene data show CDR1 as MNHNS and CDR2 as SASEGT. The CDR3 region has the DNA TGTGCCAGCAGTGATTTCCCTATAGGGAGCTCTGGAAACACCATATATTTT. This sequence encodes CASSDFPIGSSGNTIYF.

The J gene is TRBJ1-2, the V gene TRBV28, with unresolved D. Germline V gives CDR1 MDHEN, CDR2 SYDVKM. CDR3 length: 15 residues. V was cut by 1 base and J by 5 bases, with 14 bases left in between. The CDR3 spells CASSLLVGKGYGYTF. The CDR3 DNA is TGTGCCAGCAGTTTATTAGTTGGAAAAGGGTATGGCTACACCTTC.

This clonotype was found a few times. The chain joins TRBV30 to TRBJ2-7, with 9 positions matching TRBD2. The CDR3 loop spans 18 amino acids. The germline V gene encodes CDR1 GTSNPN and CDR2 SVGIG (reference sequence). Unmatched junction bases numbered 12, after V lost 0 bases and J lost 0 bases. The CDR3 DNA reads as TGTGCCTGGAGTGTAGGAGGGCGGGGGGGTCCTAGCTCCTACGAGCAGTACTTC. It translates to CAWSVGGRGGPSSYEQYF.

In this sample, this clonotype turned up a few times. This chain joins TRBV3-1 and TRBJ1-2; D unresolved. V gave up 0 bases and J gave up 4 bases, with 9 bases separating them. CDR3 length equals 14 residues. CDR1 and CDR2 (germline): LGHDT, YNNKEL (reference sequence). CDR3 sequence (DNA): TGTGCCAGCAGCCAAGATAGGTTAACCTATGGCTACACCTTC. It translates to CASSQDRLTYGYTF.

The genes are TRBV3-1 and TRBJ2-5, with D perhaps TRBD1 (6 bases). The DNA end lines up better with TRBJ2-1; the J call may be wrong. CDR1 and CDR2 from the germline V gene are LGHDT and YNNKEL (reference sequence). This CDR3 has 13 amino acids. The CDR3 loop is CASSSGHQETQFF. Written as DNA, the CDR3 is TGTGCCAGCAGTTCGGGACATCAAGAGACCCAGTTCTTC.

This clonotype was seen more than once but under ten times. This chain joins TRBV28 and TRBJ1-2; D remains ambiguous. V was cut by 4 bases and J by 1 base, with 10 bases left in between. The CDR3 runs to 14 residues. Germline V gene lookup returns CDR1 MDHEN and CDR2 SYDVKM. Written as DNA, the CDR3 is TGTGCCAGCAGTTACTCCAGTAATAACTATGGCTACACCTTC. This codes for CASSYSSNNYGYTF.

In its sample, this clonotype was seen a few times. As DNA, the CDR3 is TGTGCCAGCACCCTAGACAGGGCTAGCAATCAGCCCCAGCATTTT. This gives the protein CASTLDRASNQPQHF. The V and J genes are TRBV12-3 or TRBV12-4 and TRBJ1-5; TRBD1 matches at 7 bases. This CDR3 is built from 15 residues. With V trimmed by 7 bases and J by 0 bases, 6 bases remained unmatched.

Of note for this clonotype: A read error may explain this, as a much larger clone is one base away. This chain connects TRBV18 to TRBJ2-5, with D hard to call. CDR1 is KGHSH, CDR2 LQKENI, per germline. The CDR3 loop spans 17 amino acids. This chain's CDR3 is CTSSPSIGSGFQETQYF. DNA of the CDR3: TGTACCAGCTCACCATCTATCGGGTCAGGATTCCAAGAGACCCAGTACTTC. The entire variable domain, with the rest obtained from reference TRBV18 and TRBJ2-5, is as follows: NAGVMQNPRHLVRRRGQEARLRCSPMKGHSHVYWYRQLPEEGLKFMVYLQKENIIDESGMPKERFSAEFPKEGPSILRIQQVVRGDSAAYFCTSSPSIGSGFQETQYFGPGTRLLVL.

In its sample, this clonotype was seen a few times. The chain combines TRBV7-2 with TRBJ2-7; the match to TRBD2 covers 9 bases. CDR3 length: 18 amino acids. Losses at the gene ends were 2 bases for V and 6 bases for J; bases not matched to a gene: 17. CDR1 SGHTA and CDR2 FQGNSA come from the germline V gene. The CDR3 coding sequence is TGTGCCAGCAGCTTAATCTCCATACTAGCGGGTTCATTTGGCGAGCAGTACTTC. It codes for CASSLISILAGSFGEQYF.

Concerning this clonotype itself: A much more abundant neighbour one base away suggests this may be a read error. The rearrangement joins TRBV5-1 to TRBJ2-6, with D possibly being TRBD1 (5 bases). The CDR3 runs to 16 residues. Looked up from germline, CDR1 is SGHRS and CDR2 is YFSETQ. The CDR3 DNA reads as TGCGCCAGCAGCTACTATTTGGGTTCTGGGGCCAACGTCCGGACTTTC. Amino acid sequence: CASSYYLGSGANVRTF.

A note on this clonotype: This may be a read error, as it is one base from a much larger clone. The chain links TRBV20-1 to TRBJ1-2; D gene uncertain. Trimming stripped 0 bases from V and 9 bases from J, with 11 bases between. The CDR3 spans 12 residues. The germline V gene encodes CDR1 DFQATT and CDR2 SNEGSKA (reference sequence). The CDR3 coding sequence is TGCAGTGCTAGAGATCCGCAGGCCAGCTACACCTTC. Amino acids: CSARDPQASYTF.

This clonotype came up a few times. The rearrangement uses TRBV3-1 and TRBJ1-2, with 7 bases matching TRBD1. Unmatched junction bases numbered 3, after V lost 4 bases and J lost 7 bases. The CDR3 length is 12 residues. Per the germline V gene, CDR1 is LGHDT and CDR2 is YNNKEL (reference sequence). CDR3 DNA sequence: TGTGCCAGCAGCCCCGGGGACAGTGGCTACACCTTC. This sequence encodes CASSPGDSGYTF.

This sequence joins TRBV9 and TRBJ1-5, with TRBD1 identical over 10 bases. Losses at the gene ends were 4 bases for V and 2 bases for J; bases not matched to a gene: 21. The germline CDR1 and CDR2 sequences are SGDLS and YYNGEE. The CDR3 is 21 amino acids. The CDR3 DNA is TGTGCCAGCAGCCCCAATCGGTGGACAGGGGGAGGGTTCGGTGGCAATCAGCCCCAGCATTTT. It codes for CASSPNRWTGGGFGGNQPQHF. The full variable domain, in which reference TRBV9 and TRBJ1-5 provide the parts outside the CDR3, is DSGVTQTPKHLITATGQRVTLRCSPRSGDLSVYWYQQSLDQGLQFLIQYYNGEERAKGNILERFSAQQFPDLHSELNLSSLELGDSALYFCASSPNRWTGGGFGGNQPQHFGDGTRLSIL.

This clonotype was seen many times. This chain uses TRBV5-1 with TRBJ2-1, with D unresolved. The germline V gene has CDR1 SGHRS and CDR2 YFSETQ. V lost 5 bases and J 4 bases, leaving 13 bases between the germline ends. The CDR3 has 14 residues. The CDR3 loop is CASSKAQTYNEQFF. The CDR3 DNA reads TGCGCCAGCAGTAAGGCCCAAACTTACAATGAGCAGTTCTTC.

CDR3 in DNA: TGTGCCAGCAGCTTAGTCCCAGGACCCTTCACAGATACGCAGTATTTT. Amino acids: CASSLVPGPFTDTQYF. J is TRBJ2-3 and V is TRBV11-2; the D is unclear. Looked up from germline, CDR1 is SGHAT and CDR2 is FQNNGV. Trimming took off 1 base at V and 2 bases at J, with 13 bases between the two ends. This CDR3 is built from 16 residues.

This clonotype was detected a few times. The rearrangement uses TRBV24-1 and TRBJ1-2, with 9 nucleotides matching TRBD1. V trimming: 4 bases; J trimming: 4 bases; junction bases outside the gene matches: 6. The CDR3 runs to 15 residues. Germline lookup yields CDR1 KGHDR and CDR2 SFDVKD. CDR3 residues: CATSESGTGTYGYTF. The DNA of the CDR3 is TGTGCCACCAGTGAATCCGGGACAGGGACCTATGGCTACACCTTC.